This T cell receptor (beta chain) was captured in a study of vaccination and CD4 T cells after COVID-19. For the study at large: Stimulation of cells relied on overlapping spike peptides derived from SARS-CoV-2, HCoV-NL63, HCoV-OC43 and HCoV-229E. Study results and caveats: Within convalescent individuals, 304 out of 307 vaccine-specific clones proved to be spike mono-reactive.

Documented treatment: approximately 11-day PBMC culture with coronavirus spike peptide pools or control peptides (ViraFEST assay). The CDR3 has 14 amino acids. Germline V gene sequence: CDR1 SGHTA, CDR2 FQGNSA. V shed 1 base and J shed 3 bases, with 8 bases lying between them. With the Oncomine TCR Beta short-read assay, DNA from cultured CD4+ T cells was sequenced. MiXCR was run by TCRdb on the PCR reads, yielding one entry per CDR3 protein. This sample has about 14,000 distinct CDR3 sequences, with approximately 40% found just once. This clonotype was seen only a few times. Its antigen remains unidentified.

The chain has TRBV7-2 and TRBJ2-3; D gene ambiguous. Sequenced: CD4+ T cells from blood, cultured in vitro. The receptor was derived from a human donor who had recovered from COVID-19. CDR3 loop: CASSLDPSTDTQYF. The CDR3 DNA reads TGTGCCAGCAGCTTAGACCCTAGTACAGATACGCAGTATTTT.